These 6 T cell receptor beta chains were all obtained from the same sample, sequenced in a study of blood T cells in healthy people across ages. A J-beta primer mix and a sample-barcoded 5' primer were used in a second PCR of roughly 7 to 12 cycles. TCRdb passed the 5' RACE reads through MiXCR, listing each CDR3 protein once. The data show some 670,000 distinct CDR3 sequences, with approximately 52% seen just once and approximately 15% held by the top ten. The sequenced sample was blood. The receptors here all came from a woman older than 75 in good health.

This clonotype occurred a few times. The chain is built from TRBV5-1 and TRBJ2-5, with 7 bases matching TRBD2. Losses at the gene ends were 5 bases for V and 3 bases for J; bases not matched to a gene: 10. The CDR3 is 15 amino acids. CDR1 and CDR2 from the germline V gene are SGHRS and YFSETQ. In DNA form, the CDR3 reads TGCGCCAGCAGGGAAGCGGGGTACGTAGAAGAGACCCAGTACTTC. Amino acid sequence: CASREAGYVEETQYF.

In DNA, the CDR3 is TGTGCCAGCAGCTCGTCTACCGGAGCGAGGGCTGAAGCTTTCTTT. Its protein is CASSSSTGARAEAFF. This rearrangement joins TRBV7-2 to TRBJ1-1, with D unresolved. The germline gives CDR1 SGHTA, CDR2 FQGNSA. Trimming cost V 4 bases and J 6 bases, with 18 bases left between them. This CDR3 comprises 15 residues.

The sample holds many counts of this clonotype. V and J are TRBV5-1 and TRBJ2-7, with D possibly being TRBD1 (5 bases). CDR1 is SGHRS, CDR2 YFSETQ, per germline. V was clipped by 4 bases and J by 0 bases, with 11 bases between them. This CDR3 region has 14 residues. CDR3 coding DNA: TGCGCCAGCAGCCAGGGTCCGAGCTCCTACGAGCAGTACTTC. It is translated as CASSQGPSSYEQYF.

Comments on this clonotype: This may come from a read error, since a much larger clone is one base off. V is TRBV12-5 and J is TRBJ2-1, with D hard to call. The DNA end is more similar to TRBJ2-7, so the J call may be wrong. The germline CDR1 and CDR2 sequences are LGHNT and FRNRAP. The CDR3 is made up of 14 amino acids. The CDR3 loop is CASGPDTQYNEQYF. DNA for the CDR3: TGTGCTAGTGGTCCAGATACCCAATACAATGAGCAGTACTTC.

This clonotype appeared a single time. The chain recombines TRBV20-1 with TRBJ2-5; possible D gene TRBD2, 5 bases. The CDR3 runs to 12 residues. V was clipped by 6 bases and J by 11 bases, with 19 bases between them. In germline, CDR1 is DFQATT, CDR2 SNEGSKA (reference sequence). CDR3 protein: CSAPGLAYGQYF. CDR3 nucleotides: TGCAGTGCCCCCGGGCTAGCCTATGGGCAGTACTTC.

This clonotype has a count of ten or more. The rearrangement joins TRBV27 to TRBJ2-5, with a possible D match to TRBD2 (5 bases). Per germline, CDR1 MNHEY and CDR2 SMNVEV (reference sequence). The V end lost 10 bases, the J end lost 5 bases, and 14 bases lay between the germline ends. This CDR3 region has 12 residues. The CDR3 nucleotides read TGTGCCACAAGGACTGCCTTCGAGACCCAGTACTTC. It encodes CATRTAFETQYF.